This T cell receptor beta chain was sequenced during a study of blood T cell repertoires in COVID-19. Trimming pared 4 bases from V and 3 bases from J, leaving 13 bases between. The CDR3 has 15 residues. Germline assignment: CDR1 LGHDT and CDR2 YNNKEL (reference sequence). Method: immunoSEQ multiplex PCR; TCRdb's copy keeps in-frame clones and lacks some. This sample has about 170,000 clones, with about four fifths found just once. Sequencing was done on a sample of peripheral blood. This receptor was identified in a middle-aged man who had recovered from COVID-19. The chain has TRBV3-1 (or the pseudogene TRBV3-2) and TRBJ1-5, with a weak D call TRBD1 (6 bases). CDR3 amino acids: CASSRAGASNQPQHF. CDR3 bases: TGTGCCAGCAGCCGGGCGGGGGCCTCCAATCAGCCCCAGCATTTT.